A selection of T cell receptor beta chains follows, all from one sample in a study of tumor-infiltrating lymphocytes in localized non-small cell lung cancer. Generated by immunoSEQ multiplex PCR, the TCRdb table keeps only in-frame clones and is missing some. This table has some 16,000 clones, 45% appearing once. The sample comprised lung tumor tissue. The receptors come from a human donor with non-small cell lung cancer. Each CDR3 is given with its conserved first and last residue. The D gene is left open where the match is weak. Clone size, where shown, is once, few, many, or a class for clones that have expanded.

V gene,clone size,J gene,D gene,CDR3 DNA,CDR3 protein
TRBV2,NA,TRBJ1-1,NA,TGTGCCAGCAGTTTACAGGGACTACTCAACACTGAAGCTTTCTTT,CASSLQGLLNTEAFF
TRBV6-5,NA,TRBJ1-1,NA,TGTGCCAGCAAGGGGGGGAGGAGGAACACTGAAGCTTTCTTT,CASKGGRRNTEAFF
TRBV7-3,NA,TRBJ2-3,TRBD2,TGTGCCAGCAGCCGACGCGGGACTAGCGGGGCTGGCACAGATACGCAGTATTTT,CASSRRGTSGAGTDTQYF
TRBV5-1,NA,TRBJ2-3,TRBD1,TGCGCCAGCAGCTTCGGACAGGGTAATGCAGATACGCAGTATTTT,CASSFGQGNADTQYF
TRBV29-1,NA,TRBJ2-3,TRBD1,TGCAGCGATTACTTGACAGGGGGACCAGATACGCAGTATTTT,CSDYLTGGPDTQYF
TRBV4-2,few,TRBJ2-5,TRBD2,TGTGCCAGCAGCCTAGCGGGGAGCCAAGAGACCCAGTACTTC,CASSLAGSQETQYF
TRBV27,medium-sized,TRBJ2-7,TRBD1,TGTGCCAGCAGTTTAGCGCCGGGACAGATCTACGAGCAGTACTTC,CASSLAPGQIYEQYF
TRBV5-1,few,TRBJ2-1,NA,TGCGCCAGCAGCTGGGGTGCGAGCTCCTACAATGAGCAGTTCTTC,CASSWGASSYNEQFF
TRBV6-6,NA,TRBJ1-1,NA,TGTGCCAGCAGTTACTCGAAGTCAAACACTGAAGCTTTCTTT,CASSYSKSNTEAFF
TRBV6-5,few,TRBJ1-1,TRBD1,TGTGCCAGCAGCAGACAGGGGGCCTCACACTCGAAAGCTTTCTTT,CASSRQGASHSKAFF
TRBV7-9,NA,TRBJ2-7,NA,TGTGCCAGCAGCTTAGGGACAAACTACGAGCAGTACTTC,CASSLGTNYEQYF
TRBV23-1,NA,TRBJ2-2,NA,TGCGCCAGCAGTCAATCCGATAAGGCCGGGGAGCTGTTTTTT,CASSQSDKAGELFF
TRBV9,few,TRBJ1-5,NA,TGTGCCAGCAGCGCAGGGGTCAATCAGCCCCAGCATTTT,CASSAGVNQPQHF
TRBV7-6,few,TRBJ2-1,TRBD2,TGTGCCAGCAGCTTGGCCCCCCGGGGGGGAGGGCATGAGCAGTTCTTC,CASSLAPRGGGHEQFF
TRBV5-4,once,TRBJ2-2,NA,TGCGCCAGCAGCCAAGATATCGCGGTCACCGGGGAGCTGTTTTTT,CASSQDIAVTGELFF
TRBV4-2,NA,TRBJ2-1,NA,TGTGCCAGCAGCCGGGGGGGCGGACAAAATGAGCAGTTCTTC,CASSRGGGQNEQFF
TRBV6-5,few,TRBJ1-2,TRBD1,TGTGCCAGCAGTACGGTACAGGGGGCGAATGGCTACACCTTC,CASSTVQGANGYTF
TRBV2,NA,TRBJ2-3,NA,TGTGCCAGCAGAAGGTACACAGATACGCAGTATTTT,CASRRYTDTQYF
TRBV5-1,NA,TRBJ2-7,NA,TGCGCCAGCAGTAAAATAGGGACGCCAGGAGGGGGCAACGAGCAGTACTTC,CASSKIGTPGGGNEQYF
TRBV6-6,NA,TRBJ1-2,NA,TGTGCCAGCAGTTACTCTCAGGGGCGCTACACCTTC,CASSYSQGRYTF
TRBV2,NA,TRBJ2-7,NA,TGTGCCAGCAGTGATGATCTAGCCTACGAGCAGTACTTC,CASSDDLAYEQYF
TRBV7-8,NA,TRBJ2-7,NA,TGTGCCAGCAGCTTAGGTGGTGGAATGTACTACGAGCAGTACTTC,CASSLGGGMYYEQYF
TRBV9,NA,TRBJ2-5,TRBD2,TGTGCCAGCAGCGTAGAACAAGCGGGGGACAACAAAGAGACCCAGTACTTC,CASSVEQAGDNKETQYF
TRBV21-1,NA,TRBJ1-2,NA,TGTGCCAGCAGCATTGGGACACCAGACAGCCACTATGGCTACACCTTC,CASSIGTPDSHYGYTF
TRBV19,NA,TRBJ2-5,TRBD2,TGTGCCAGTAGTACCCCGTGGACTAGCGGGGGAGGCGAGACCCAGTACTTC,CASSTPWTSGGGETQYF
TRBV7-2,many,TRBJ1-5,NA,TGTGCCAGCAGCATAAGGACCAATCAGCCCCAGCATTTT,CASSIRTNQPQHF
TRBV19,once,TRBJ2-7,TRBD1,TGTGCCAGTAGTTTCGTTTACACAGGGGGCCGTTCCTACGAGCAGTACTTC,CASSFVYTGGRSYEQYF
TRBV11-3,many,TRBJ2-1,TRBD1,TGTGCCAGCAGCCAAACCGGGACAGGGGACAATGAGCAGTTCTTC,CASSQTGTGDNEQFF
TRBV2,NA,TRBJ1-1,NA,TGTGCCAGCAGATTAGCAGGGCACAGGAACACTGAAGCTTTCTTT,CASRLAGHRNTEAFF
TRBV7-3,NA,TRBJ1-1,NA,TGTGCCAGCAGCCTCACAGGGTCCCCTCTAGCTTTCTTT,CASSLTGSPLAFF
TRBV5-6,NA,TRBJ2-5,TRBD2,TGTGCCAGCAGCTTGGCCGTAGCGGGGGGGTGGACCCAGTACTTC,CASSLAVAGGWTQYF
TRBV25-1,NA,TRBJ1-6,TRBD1,TGTGCCAGCAGAATGGGGCAGGGGGTAGGTAATTCACCCCTCCACTTT,CASRMGQGVGNSPLHF
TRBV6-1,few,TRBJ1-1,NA,TGTGCCAGCAGCGGGGAGATTAACACTGAAGCTTTCTTT,CASSGEINTEAFF
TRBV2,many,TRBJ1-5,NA,TGTGCCAGCAGTCGGTTGAATAGCAATCAGCCCCAGCATTTT,CASSRLNSNQPQHF
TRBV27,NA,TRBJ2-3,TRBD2,TGTGCCAGCAGTTTATTCCCCCCGGCTAGCGGGGACCCTAAGCAGTATTTT,CASSLFPPASGDPKQYF
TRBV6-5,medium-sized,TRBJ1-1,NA,TGTGCCAGCAGTTTCAGATATGACACTGAAGCTTTCTTT,CASSFRYDTEAFF
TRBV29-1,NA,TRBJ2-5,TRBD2,TGCAGCGTTGGCCTCGATTTCCGGGGGGGTGAGACCCAGTACTTC,CSVGLDFRGGETQYF
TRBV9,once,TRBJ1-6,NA,TGTGCCAGCAGCATCGGACAGAATTCACCCCTCCACTTT,CASSIGQNSPLHF
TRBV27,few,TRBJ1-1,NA,TGTGCCAGCAGTTTAAGGATGGGGATAAGCACTGAAGCTTTCTTT,CASSLRMGISTEAFF
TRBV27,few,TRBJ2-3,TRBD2,TGTGCCAGCAGTGATGAGGCGGGGGGGCATACAGATACGCAGTATTTT,CASSDEAGGHTDTQYF
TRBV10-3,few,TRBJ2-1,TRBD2,TGTGCCATCAGTGCTAGCGGGGGACTCTACAATGAGCAGTTCTTC,CAISASGGLYNEQFF
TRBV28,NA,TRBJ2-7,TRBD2,TGTGCCAGCAGTTTCCTAGCGGGGTCCTACGAGCAGTACTTC,CASSFLAGSYEQYF
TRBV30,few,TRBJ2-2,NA,TGTGCCTGGGTTGGGGGGTTAACCGGGGAGCTGTTTTTT,CAWVGGLTGELFF
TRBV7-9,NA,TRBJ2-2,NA,TGTGCCAGCAGCTTAGAGGCGAACACCGGGGAGCTGTTTTTT,CASSLEANTGELFF
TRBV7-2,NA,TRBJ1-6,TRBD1,TGTGCCAGCAGCTTAAACCCCAGACAGGGGTGGCACTCACCCCTCCACTTT,CASSLNPRQGWHSPLHF
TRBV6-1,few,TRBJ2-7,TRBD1,TGTGCCAGCAGCGTGGGACAGGGGGCGCAAGAGCAGTACTTC,CASSVGQGAQEQYF
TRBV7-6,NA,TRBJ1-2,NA,TGTGCCAGCAGCCCAATCCATCAGGGGTCCTATGGCTACACCTTC,CASSPIHQGSYGYTF
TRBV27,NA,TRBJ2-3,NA,TGTGCCACCCAAAGGGTAGCTAGCACAGATACGCAGTATTTT,CATQRVASTDTQYF
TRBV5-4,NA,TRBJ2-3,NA,TGTGCCAGCAGCGGGGGGGCCTCCACAGATACGCAGTATTTT,CASSGGASTDTQYF
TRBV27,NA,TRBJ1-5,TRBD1,TGTGCCAGCAGTGCAGGGGACAGGGGACAGCCCCAGCATTTT,CASSAGDRGQPQHF
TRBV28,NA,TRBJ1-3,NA,TGTGCCAGCAGCTGGGGGGGTACTGGAAACACCATATATTTT,CASSWGGTGNTIYF
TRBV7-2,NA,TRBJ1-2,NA,TGTGCCAGCAGCTTTTCCCAGGGCACGAGTTCCCCATATGGCTACACCTTC,CASSFSQGTSSPYGYTF
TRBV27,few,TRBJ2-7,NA,TGTGCCAGCAGTTTATGGCAGGGCTCCGAGCAGTACTTC,CASSLWQGSEQYF
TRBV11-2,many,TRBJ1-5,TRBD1,TGTGCCAGCAGCAGAGACAGGGAGGATCAGCCCCAGCATTTT,CASSRDREDQPQHF